This is a list of T cell receptor beta chains from one sample in a study of OX40 agonist ivuxolimab in advanced cancers. The method was immunoSEQ multiplex PCR; TCRdb's version includes in-frame clones alone and lacks a portion of them. The table lists 85,000 to 90,000 clones, roughly 92% of them singletons. The sequencing here drew on CD4+ or CD8+ T cells sorted from blood, taken in a trial of the OX40 agonist ivuxolimab. All receptors come from an adult with an advanced solid tumor such as melanoma, head and neck, liver or kidney cancer. Each CDR3 is given with its conserved first and last residue. Fields, in order: J gene, V gene, clone size, D gene, CDR3 protein, CDR3 DNA. The D gene is left open where the match is weak. A clone size is listed for some rows: how often the clone was seen (once, few, many), or a class if it is expanded.

j_call: TRBJ1-5; v_call: TRBV6-1; clone_size: .; d_call: .; cdr3_aa: CASNLGQTSNQPQHF; cdr3_nt: TGTGCCAGCAATCTAGGACAGACTAGCAATCAGCCCCAGCATTTT
j_call: TRBJ2-5; v_call: TRBV6-5; clone_size: .; d_call: .; cdr3_aa: CASSRSGGVRETQYF; cdr3_nt: TGTGCCAGCAGCCGTTCCGGGGGAGTAAGGGAGACCCAGTACTTC
j_call: TRBJ1-2; v_call: TRBV30; clone_size: .; d_call: .; cdr3_aa: CAWKSRAYTF; cdr3_nt: TGTGCCTGGAAGAGTAGGGCCTACACCTTC
j_call: TRBJ2-3; v_call: TRBV19; clone_size: .; d_call: TRBD2; cdr3_aa: CASSVGLAASIF; cdr3_nt: TGTGCCAGTAGTGTCGGACTAGCGGCCTCGATATTT
j_call: TRBJ2-7; v_call: TRBV6-5; clone_size: .; d_call: .; cdr3_aa: CASSYYSQSSYKQYF; cdr3_nt: TGTGCCAGCAGTTATTACAGCCAGAGCTCCTACAAGCAGTACTTC
j_call: TRBJ1-4; v_call: TRBV19; clone_size: .; d_call: .; cdr3_aa: CASSGRAWGEKLFF; cdr3_nt: TGTGCCAGTAGTGGGAGGGCCTGGGGTGAAAAACTGTTTTTT
j_call: TRBJ1-5; v_call: TRBV2; clone_size: once; d_call: .; cdr3_aa: CASSSPPGTNNQPQHF; cdr3_nt: TGTGCCAGCAGTTCCCCACCAGGGACAAACAATCAGCCCCAGCATTTT
j_call: TRBJ1-4; v_call: TRBV19; clone_size: few; d_call: .; cdr3_aa: CASSPQVGNEKLFF; cdr3_nt: TGTGCCAGTAGTCCCCAGGTGGGGAATGAAAAACTGTTTTTT
j_call: TRBJ1-4; v_call: TRBV30; clone_size: .; d_call: TRBD1; cdr3_aa: CARGWTGEKLFF; cdr3_nt: TGTGCCCGCGGCTGGACAGGAGAAAAACTGTTTTTT
j_call: TRBJ2-1; v_call: TRBV7-2; clone_size: .; d_call: .; cdr3_aa: CASRLGGFEQFF; cdr3_nt: TGTGCCAGCCGCTTAGGAGGGTTTGAGCAGTTCTTC
j_call: TRBJ1-3; v_call: TRBV5-1; clone_size: .; d_call: TRBD1; cdr3_aa: CASSLQGDKGNTIYF; cdr3_nt: TGCGCCAGCAGCCTGCAGGGGGATAAGGGAAACACCATATATTTT
j_call: TRBJ2-3; v_call: TRBV7-2; clone_size: .; d_call: TRBD1; cdr3_aa: CASSPRTGFSTDTQYF; cdr3_nt: TGTGCCAGCAGCCCCCGGACAGGGTTTAGCACAGATACGCAGTATTTT
j_call: TRBJ1-1; v_call: TRBV4-3; clone_size: .; d_call: .; cdr3_aa: CASSLTGGTEAFF; cdr3_nt: TGCGCCAGCAGCCTTACGGGGGGGACTGAAGCTTTCTTT
j_call: TRBJ2-7; v_call: TRBV6-1; clone_size: .; d_call: .; cdr3_aa: CASSRDPYEQYF; cdr3_nt: TGTGCCAGCAGTCGCGACCCCTACGAGCAGTACTTC
j_call: TRBJ2-3; v_call: TRBV14; clone_size: .; d_call: TRBD2; cdr3_aa: CASSQARYSGIDTQYF; cdr3_nt: TGTGCCAGCAGCCAAGCCAGATATAGCGGGATAGATACGCAGTATTTT
j_call: TRBJ2-7; v_call: TRBV13; clone_size: few; d_call: .; cdr3_aa: CASSLEPTSSYEQYF; cdr3_nt: TGTGCCAGCAGCTTAGAACCAACGAGCTCCTACGAGCAGTACTTC
j_call: TRBJ2-7; v_call: TRBV5-1; clone_size: .; d_call: .; cdr3_aa: CASRMHPTSEQYF; cdr3_nt: TGCGCCAGCAGAATGCACCCAACGAGCGAGCAGTACTTC
j_call: TRBJ2-1; v_call: TRBV19; clone_size: once; d_call: TRBD1; cdr3_aa: CASKNRGDEQFF; cdr3_nt: TGTGCCAGTAAAAACAGGGGGGATGAGCAGTTCTTC
j_call: TRBJ2-6; v_call: TRBV19; clone_size: .; d_call: .; cdr3_aa: CASSTQAGANVLTF; cdr3_nt: TGTGCCAGTAGTACGCAGGCTGGGGCCAACGTCCTGACTTTC
j_call: TRBJ2-7; v_call: TRBV5-1; clone_size: .; d_call: .; cdr3_aa: CASSLTGRIDEQYF; cdr3_nt: TGCGCCAGCAGCTTGACAGGGCGGATTGACGAGCAGTACTTC
j_call: TRBJ1-5; v_call: TRBV19; clone_size: .; d_call: .; cdr3_aa: CASSSRERNQPQHF; cdr3_nt: TGTGCCAGTAGTTCCCGGGAACGCAATCAGCCCCAGCATTTT
j_call: TRBJ1-6; v_call: TRBV27; clone_size: few; d_call: .; cdr3_aa: CASSPRLEYDSPLHF; cdr3_nt: TGTGCCAGCAGTCCAAGACTGGAGTACGATTCACCCCTCCACTTT
j_call: TRBJ1-2; v_call: TRBV4-1; clone_size: .; d_call: .; cdr3_aa: CASSQDQGLYGYTF; cdr3_nt: TGCGCCAGCAGCCAAGACCAGGGCCTCTATGGCTACACCTTC
j_call: TRBJ2-6; v_call: TRBV5-1; clone_size: .; d_call: .; cdr3_aa: CASSPRVSSGANVLTF; cdr3_nt: TGCGCCAGCAGCCCAAGGGTTAGCTCTGGGGCCAACGTCCTGACTTTC
j_call: TRBJ2-3; v_call: TRBV27; clone_size: .; d_call: .; cdr3_aa: CASSSRVDTQYF; cdr3_nt: TGTGCCAGCAGTTCAAGGGTGGATACGCAGTATTTT
j_call: TRBJ2-7; v_call: TRBV19; clone_size: once; d_call: TRBD2; cdr3_aa: CASSRLAGGSGQYF; cdr3_nt: TGTGCCAGTAGTCGACTAGCGGGAGGATCAGGGCAGTACTTC
j_call: TRBJ2-5; v_call: TRBV2; clone_size: few; d_call: TRBD1; cdr3_aa: CASSLLPTGETQYF; cdr3_nt: TGTGCCAGTAGCCTTCTTCCGACAGGGGAGACCCAGTACTTC
j_call: TRBJ1-5; v_call: TRBV28; clone_size: .; d_call: .; cdr3_aa: CASNDRGVQPQHF; cdr3_nt: TGTGCCAGCAACGACAGAGGGGTTCAGCCCCAGCATTTT
j_call: TRBJ2-3; v_call: TRBV5-4; clone_size: .; d_call: TRBD2; cdr3_aa: CASSLSGRLSTDTQYF; cdr3_nt: TGTGCCAGCAGCCTTAGCGGGAGGCTTAGCACAGATACGCAGTATTTT
j_call: TRBJ2-3; v_call: TRBV2; clone_size: .; d_call: TRBD2; cdr3_aa: CASSDLAGGFSDTQYF; cdr3_nt: TGTGCCAGCAGTGATTTAGCGGGAGGTTTCTCAGATACGCAGTATTTT